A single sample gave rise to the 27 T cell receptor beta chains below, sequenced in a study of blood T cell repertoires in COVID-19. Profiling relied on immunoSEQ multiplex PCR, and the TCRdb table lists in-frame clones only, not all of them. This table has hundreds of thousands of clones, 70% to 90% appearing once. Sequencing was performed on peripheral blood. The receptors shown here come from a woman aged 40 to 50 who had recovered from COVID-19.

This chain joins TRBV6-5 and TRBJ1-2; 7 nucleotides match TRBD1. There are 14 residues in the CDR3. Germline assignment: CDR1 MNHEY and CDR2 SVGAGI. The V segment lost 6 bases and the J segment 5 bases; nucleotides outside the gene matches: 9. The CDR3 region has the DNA TGTGCCAGCAGCAACAAACAGGGGAAATATGGCTACACCTTC. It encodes CASSNKQGKYGYTF.

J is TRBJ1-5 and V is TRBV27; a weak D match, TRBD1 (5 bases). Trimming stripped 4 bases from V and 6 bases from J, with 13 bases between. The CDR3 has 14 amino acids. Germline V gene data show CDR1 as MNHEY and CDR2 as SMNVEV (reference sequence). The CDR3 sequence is CASSYSGRTQPQHF. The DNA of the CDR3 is TGTGCCAGCAGTTATTCAGGGAGGACTCAGCCCCAGCATTTT.

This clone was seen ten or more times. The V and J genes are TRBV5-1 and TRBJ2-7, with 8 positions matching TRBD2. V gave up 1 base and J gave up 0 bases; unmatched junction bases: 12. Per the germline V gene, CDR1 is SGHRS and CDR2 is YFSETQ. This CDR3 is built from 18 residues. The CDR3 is CASSLWEQTSGRSYEQYF. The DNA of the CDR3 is TGCGCCAGCAGCTTGTGGGAGCAAACTAGCGGCCGCTCCTACGAGCAGTACTTC.

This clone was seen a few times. The CDR3 DNA sequence: TGTGCCAGCACCAAAGCGGCGGCTAGCTCCTATAATTCACCCCTCCACTTT. It specifies CASTKAAASSYNSPLHF. This sequence joins TRBV5-6 and TRBJ1-6; no firm D call. Trimming took off 6 bases at V and 0 bases at J, with 16 bases between the two ends. This CDR3 has 17 amino acids. Germline-derived CDR1 and CDR2 are SGHDT and YYEEEE.

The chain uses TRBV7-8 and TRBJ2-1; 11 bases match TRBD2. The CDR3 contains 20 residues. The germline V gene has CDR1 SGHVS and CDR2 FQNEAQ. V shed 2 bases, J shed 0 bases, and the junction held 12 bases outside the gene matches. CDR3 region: CASSLWLLAGGKSSYNEQFF. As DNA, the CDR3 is TGTGCCAGCAGCTTATGGCTGCTAGCGGGAGGCAAAAGCTCCTACAATGAGCAGTTCTTC.

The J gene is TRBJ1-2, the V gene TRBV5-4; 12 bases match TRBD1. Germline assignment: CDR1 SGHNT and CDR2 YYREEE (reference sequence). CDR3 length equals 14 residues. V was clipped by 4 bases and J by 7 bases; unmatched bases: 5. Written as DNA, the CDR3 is TGTGCCAGCAGCGTGGGACAGGGGGCATTTGGCTACACCTTC. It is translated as CASSVGQGAFGYTF.

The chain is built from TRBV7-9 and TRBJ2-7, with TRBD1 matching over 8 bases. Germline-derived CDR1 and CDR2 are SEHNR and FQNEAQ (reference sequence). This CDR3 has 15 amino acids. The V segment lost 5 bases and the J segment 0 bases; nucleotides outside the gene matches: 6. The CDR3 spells CASSGQGTGSYEQYF. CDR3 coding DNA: TGTGCCAGCAGCGGCCAGGGGACAGGCTCCTACGAGCAGTACTTC. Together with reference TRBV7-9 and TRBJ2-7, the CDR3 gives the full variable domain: DTGVSQNPRHKITKRGQNVTFRCDPISEHNRLYWYRQTLGQGPEFLTYFQNEAQLEKSRLLSDRFSAERPKGSFSTLEIQRTEQGDSAMYLCASSGQGTGSYEQYFGPGTRLTVT.

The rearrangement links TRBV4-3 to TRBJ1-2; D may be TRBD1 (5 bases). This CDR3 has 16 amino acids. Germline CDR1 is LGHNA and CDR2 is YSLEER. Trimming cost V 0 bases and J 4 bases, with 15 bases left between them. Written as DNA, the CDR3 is TGCGCCAGCAGCCAAGATTGGGCAGGGCGAGGCTATGGCTACACCTTC. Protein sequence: CASSQDWAGRGYGYTF.

The CDR3 region has the DNA TGTGCCAGCAGCTTAGGGTATGGGAGCTCCTACGAGCAGTACTTC. It translates to CASSLGYGSSYEQYF. This chain links TRBV7-9 with TRBJ2-7; tentatively, D is TRBD2 (5 bases). This CDR3 region has 15 residues. Germline V gene lookup returns CDR1 SEHNR and CDR2 FQNEAQ (reference sequence). Trimming shortened V by 1 base and J by 0 bases, and 10 bases separated the two germline ends. Variable domain in full (rest from reference TRBV7-9 and TRBJ2-7): DTGVSQNPRHKITKRGQNVTFRCDPISEHNRLYWYRQTLGQGPEFLTYFQNEAQLEKSRLLSDRFSAERPKGSFSTLEIQRTEQGDSAMYLCASSLGYGSSYEQYFGPGTRLTVT.

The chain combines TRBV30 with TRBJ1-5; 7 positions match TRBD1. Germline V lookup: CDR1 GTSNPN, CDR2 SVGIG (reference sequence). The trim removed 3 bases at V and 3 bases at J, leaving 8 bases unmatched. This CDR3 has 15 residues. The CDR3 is CAWSPIGGHNQPQHF. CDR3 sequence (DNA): TGTGCCTGGAGCCCAATAGGGGGCCACAATCAGCCCCAGCATTTT.

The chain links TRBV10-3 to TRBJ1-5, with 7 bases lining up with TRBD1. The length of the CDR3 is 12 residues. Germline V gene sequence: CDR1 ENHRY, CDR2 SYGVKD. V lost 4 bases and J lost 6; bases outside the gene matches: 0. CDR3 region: CAISGQGQPQHF. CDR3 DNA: TGTGCCATCAGTGGACAGGGTCAGCCCCAGCATTTT.

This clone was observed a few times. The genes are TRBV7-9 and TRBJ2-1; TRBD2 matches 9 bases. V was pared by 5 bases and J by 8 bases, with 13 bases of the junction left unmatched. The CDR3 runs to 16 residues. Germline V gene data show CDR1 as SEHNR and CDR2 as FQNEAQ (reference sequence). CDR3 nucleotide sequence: TGTGCCAGCAGCCCCCGCGGAGTAGCGGGAGTCCATGAGCAGTTCTTC. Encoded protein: CASSPRGVAGVHEQFF.

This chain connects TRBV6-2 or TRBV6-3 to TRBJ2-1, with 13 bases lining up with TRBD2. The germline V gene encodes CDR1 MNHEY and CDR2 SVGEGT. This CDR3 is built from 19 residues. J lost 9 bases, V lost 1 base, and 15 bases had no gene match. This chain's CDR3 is CASSYLASRLAGGGGEQFF. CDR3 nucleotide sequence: TGTGCCAGCAGTTACTTGGCTAGCAGACTAGCGGGAGGAGGGGGTGAGCAGTTCTTC.

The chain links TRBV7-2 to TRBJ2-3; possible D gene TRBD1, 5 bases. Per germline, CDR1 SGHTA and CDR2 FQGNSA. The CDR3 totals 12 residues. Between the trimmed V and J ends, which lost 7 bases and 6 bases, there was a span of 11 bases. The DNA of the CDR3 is TGTGCCAGCACCCAGGGTGGGGATACGCAGTATTTT. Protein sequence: CASTQGGDTQYF.

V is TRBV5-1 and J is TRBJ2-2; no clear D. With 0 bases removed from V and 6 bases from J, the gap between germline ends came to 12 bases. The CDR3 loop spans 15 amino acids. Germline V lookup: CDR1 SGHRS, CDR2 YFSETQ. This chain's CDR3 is CASSLGASAAGELFF. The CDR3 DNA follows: TGCGCCAGCAGCTTGGGTGCCAGTGCAGCCGGGGAGCTGTTTTTT.

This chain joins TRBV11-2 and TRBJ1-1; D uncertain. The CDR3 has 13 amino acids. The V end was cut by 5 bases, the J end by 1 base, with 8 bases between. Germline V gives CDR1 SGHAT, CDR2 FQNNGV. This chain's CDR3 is CASSLRGNTEAFF. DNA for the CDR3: TGTGCCAGCAGCCTCCGGGGGAACACTGAAGCTTTCTTT.

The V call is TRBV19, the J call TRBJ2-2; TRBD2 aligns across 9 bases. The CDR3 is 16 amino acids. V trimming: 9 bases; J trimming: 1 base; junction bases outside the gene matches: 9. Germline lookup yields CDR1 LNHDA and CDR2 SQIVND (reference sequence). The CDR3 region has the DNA TGTGCCAGGCGGGGGGGGCTGATGGGGAACACCGGGGAGCTGTTTTTT. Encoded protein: CARRGGLMGNTGELFF.

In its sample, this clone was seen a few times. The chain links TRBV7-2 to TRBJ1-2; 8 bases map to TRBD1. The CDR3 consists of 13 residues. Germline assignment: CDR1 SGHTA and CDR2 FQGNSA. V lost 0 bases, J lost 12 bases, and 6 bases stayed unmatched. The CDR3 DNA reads TGTGCCAGCAGCTTAGCCTTCGACAGGGGTCACACCTTC. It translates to CASSLAFDRGHTF.

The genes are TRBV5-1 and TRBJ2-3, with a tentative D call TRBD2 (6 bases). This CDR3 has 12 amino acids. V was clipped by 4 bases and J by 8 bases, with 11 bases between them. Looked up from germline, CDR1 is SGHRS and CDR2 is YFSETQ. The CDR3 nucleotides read TGCGCCAGCAGCCCCACGGGGGTTACGCAGTATTTT. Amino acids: CASSPTGVTQYF.

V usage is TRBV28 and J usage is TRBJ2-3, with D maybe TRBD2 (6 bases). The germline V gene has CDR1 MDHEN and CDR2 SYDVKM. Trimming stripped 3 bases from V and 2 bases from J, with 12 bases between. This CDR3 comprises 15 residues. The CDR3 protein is CASSLGGYNTDTQYF. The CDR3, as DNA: TGTGCCAGCAGTTTGGGGGGATATAACACAGATACGCAGTATTTT.

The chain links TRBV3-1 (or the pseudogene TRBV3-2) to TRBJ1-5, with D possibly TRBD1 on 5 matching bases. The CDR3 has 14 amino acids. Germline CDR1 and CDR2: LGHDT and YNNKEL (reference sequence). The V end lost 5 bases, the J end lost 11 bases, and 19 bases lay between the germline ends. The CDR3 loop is CASSVQHAGGAQHF. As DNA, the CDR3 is TGTGCCAGCAGCGTCCAGCATGCGGGGGGAGCCCAGCATTTT.

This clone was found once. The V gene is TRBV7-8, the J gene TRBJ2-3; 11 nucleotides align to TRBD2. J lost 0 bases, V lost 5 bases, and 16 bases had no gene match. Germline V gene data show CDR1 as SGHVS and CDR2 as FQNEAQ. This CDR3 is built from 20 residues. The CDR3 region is CASSPRGLAARSWSTDTQYF. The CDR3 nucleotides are TGTGCCAGCAGCCCACGGGGACTAGCGGCTCGAAGTTGGAGCACAGATACGCAGTATTTT.

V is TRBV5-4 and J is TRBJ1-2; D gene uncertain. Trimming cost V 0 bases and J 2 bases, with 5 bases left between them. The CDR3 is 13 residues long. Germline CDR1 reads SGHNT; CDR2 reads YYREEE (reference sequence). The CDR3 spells CASSLGQNYGYTF. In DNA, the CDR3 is TGTGCCAGCAGCTTGGGGCAGAACTATGGCTACACCTTC.

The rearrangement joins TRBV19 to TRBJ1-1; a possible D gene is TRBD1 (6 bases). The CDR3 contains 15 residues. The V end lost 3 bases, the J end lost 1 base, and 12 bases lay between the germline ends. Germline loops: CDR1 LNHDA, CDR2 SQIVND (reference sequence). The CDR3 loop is CASSIRGWANTEAFF. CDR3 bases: TGTGCCAGTAGTATCAGGGGATGGGCGAACACTGAAGCTTTCTTT.

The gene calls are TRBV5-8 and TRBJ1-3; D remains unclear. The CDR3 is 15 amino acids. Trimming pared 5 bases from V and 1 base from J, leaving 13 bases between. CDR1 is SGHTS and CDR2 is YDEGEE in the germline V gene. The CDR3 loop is CASSLVSGSGNTIYF. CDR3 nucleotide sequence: TGTGCCAGCAGTCTGGTATCGGGTTCTGGAAACACCATATATTTT.

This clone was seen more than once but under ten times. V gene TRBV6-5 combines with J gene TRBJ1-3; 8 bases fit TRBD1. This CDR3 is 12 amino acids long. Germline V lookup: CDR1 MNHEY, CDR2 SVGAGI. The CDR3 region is CLRTGSGNTIYF. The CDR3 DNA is TGTCTCAGGACAGGGTCTGGAAACACCATATATTTT.

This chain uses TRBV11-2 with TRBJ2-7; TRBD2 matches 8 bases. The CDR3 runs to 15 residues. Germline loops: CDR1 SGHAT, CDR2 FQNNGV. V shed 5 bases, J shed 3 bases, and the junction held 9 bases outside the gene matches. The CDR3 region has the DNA TGTGCCAGCAGCAAAGGACCGACTAGCGACTACGAGCAGTACTTC. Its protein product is CASSKGPTSDYEQYF.